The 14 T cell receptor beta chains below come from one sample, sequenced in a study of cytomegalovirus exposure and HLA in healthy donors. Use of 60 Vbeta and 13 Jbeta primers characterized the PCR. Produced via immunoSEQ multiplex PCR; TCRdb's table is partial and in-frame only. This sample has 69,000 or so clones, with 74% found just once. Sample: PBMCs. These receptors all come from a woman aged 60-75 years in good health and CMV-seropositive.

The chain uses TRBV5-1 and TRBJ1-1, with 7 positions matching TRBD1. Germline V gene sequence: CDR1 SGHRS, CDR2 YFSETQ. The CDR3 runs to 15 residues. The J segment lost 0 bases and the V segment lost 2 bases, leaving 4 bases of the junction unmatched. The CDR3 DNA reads TGCGCCAGCAGCTTAAACAGGGGAATGAACACTGAAGCTTTCTTT. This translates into CASSLNRGMNTEAFF.

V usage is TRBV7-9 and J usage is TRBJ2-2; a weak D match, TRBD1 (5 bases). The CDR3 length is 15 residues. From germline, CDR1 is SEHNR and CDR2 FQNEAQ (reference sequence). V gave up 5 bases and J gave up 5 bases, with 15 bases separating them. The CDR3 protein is CASSPDAGITGELFF. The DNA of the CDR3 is TGTGCCAGCAGCCCGGACGCAGGGATTACCGGGGAGCTGTTTTTT.

Here the CDR3 DNA reads TGTGCCAGCAGTGAAGGGGCAGTTGGTCGAACTGAAGCTTTCTTT. Its translation: CASSEGAVGRTEAFF. The rearrangement uses TRBV2 and TRBJ1-1; D uncertain. Trimming took 1 base from V and 5 from J, leaving 14 bases between them. The length of the CDR3 is 15 residues. Germline V gives CDR1 SNHLY, CDR2 FYNNEI.

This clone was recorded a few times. The CDR3 coding sequence is TGCGCCAGCAGCGCGACAGGGACCTATGGCTACACCTTC. Residues: CASSATGTYGYTF. This chain links TRBV5-1 with TRBJ1-2; 7 bases agree with TRBD1. V was clipped by 4 bases and J by 4 bases; unmatched bases: 4. CDR3 length: 13 residues. Germline V CDR1 and CDR2: SGHRS, YFSETQ.

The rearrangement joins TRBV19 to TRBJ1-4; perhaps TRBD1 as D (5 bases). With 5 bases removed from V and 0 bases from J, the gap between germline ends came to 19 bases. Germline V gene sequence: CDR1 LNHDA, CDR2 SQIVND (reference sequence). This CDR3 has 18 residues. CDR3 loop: CASSSQRGGLATNEKLFF. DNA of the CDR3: TGTGCCAGTAGTTCGCAACGGGGGGGATTGGCAACTAATGAAAAACTGTTTTTT.

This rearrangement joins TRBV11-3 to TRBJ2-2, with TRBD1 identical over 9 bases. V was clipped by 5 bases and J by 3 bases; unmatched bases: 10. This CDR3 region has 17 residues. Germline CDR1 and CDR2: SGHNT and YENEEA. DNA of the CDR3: TGTGCCAGCAGCCGGGGACAGGGAAGGGAGGACACCGGGGAGCTGTTTTTT. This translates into CASSRGQGREDTGELFF.

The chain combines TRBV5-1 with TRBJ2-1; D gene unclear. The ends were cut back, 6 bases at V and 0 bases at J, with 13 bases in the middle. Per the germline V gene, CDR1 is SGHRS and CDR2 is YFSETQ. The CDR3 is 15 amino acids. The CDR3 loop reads CASTLTLPSYNEQFF. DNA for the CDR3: TGCGCCAGCACTCTGACTCTCCCCTCCTACAATGAGCAGTTCTTC.

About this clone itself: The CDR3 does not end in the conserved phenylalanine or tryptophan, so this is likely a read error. The CDR3 DNA sequence: TGTGCCAGTAGTTACACAGATACGCAGTATGTT. This encodes CASSYTDTQYV. The chain links TRBV19 to TRBJ2-3, with D unclear. CDR1 is LNHDA and CDR2 is SQIVND in the germline V gene (reference sequence). The CDR3 has 11 amino acids. Trimming removed 5 bases from V and 2 bases from J, with 2 bases in between.

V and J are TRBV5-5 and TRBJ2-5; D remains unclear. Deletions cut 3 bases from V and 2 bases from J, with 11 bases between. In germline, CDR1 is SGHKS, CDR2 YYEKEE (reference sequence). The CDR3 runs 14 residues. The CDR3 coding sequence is TGTGCCAGCAGCTCGCCGTCGCAGCAAGAGACCCAGTACTTC. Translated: CASSSPSQQETQYF.

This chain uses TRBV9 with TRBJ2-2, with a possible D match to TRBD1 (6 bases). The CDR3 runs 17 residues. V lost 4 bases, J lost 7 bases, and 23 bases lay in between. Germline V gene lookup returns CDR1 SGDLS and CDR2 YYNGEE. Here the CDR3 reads CASSSQGSARAGGELFF. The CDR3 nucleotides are TGTGCCAGCAGCTCCCAGGGGTCAGCCCGAGCCGGCGGGGAGCTGTTTTTT.

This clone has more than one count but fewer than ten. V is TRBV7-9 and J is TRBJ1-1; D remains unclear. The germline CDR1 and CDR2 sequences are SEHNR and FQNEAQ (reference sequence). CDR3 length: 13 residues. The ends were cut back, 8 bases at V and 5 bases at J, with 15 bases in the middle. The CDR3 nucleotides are TGTGCCAGCTCGCTAATGGAGGGTACTGAAGCTTTCTTT. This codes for CASSLMEGTEAFF.

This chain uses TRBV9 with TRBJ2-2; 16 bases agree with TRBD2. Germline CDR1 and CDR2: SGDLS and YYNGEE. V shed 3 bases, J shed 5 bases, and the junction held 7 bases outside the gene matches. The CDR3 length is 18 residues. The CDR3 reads CASSGPGLAGGLTGELFF. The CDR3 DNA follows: TGTGCCAGCAGCGGCCCGGGACTAGCGGGAGGGCTGACCGGGGAGCTGTTTTTT.

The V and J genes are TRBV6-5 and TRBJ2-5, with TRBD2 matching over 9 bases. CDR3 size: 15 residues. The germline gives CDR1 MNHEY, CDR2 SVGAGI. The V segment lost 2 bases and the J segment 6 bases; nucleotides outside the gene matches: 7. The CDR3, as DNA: TGTGCCAGCAGTTACGGGGTAGCGGGGGCGCAGACCCAGTACTTC. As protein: CASSYGVAGAQTQYF.

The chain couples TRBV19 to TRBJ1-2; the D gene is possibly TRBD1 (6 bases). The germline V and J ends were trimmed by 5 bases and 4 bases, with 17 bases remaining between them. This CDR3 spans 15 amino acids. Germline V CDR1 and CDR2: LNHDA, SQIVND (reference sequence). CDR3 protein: CASSAGARGAYGYTF. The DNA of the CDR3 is TGTGCCAGTAGTGCAGGGGCGCGGGGGGCCTATGGCTACACCTTC.